There are many counts of the clone carrying this T cell receptor (beta chain). Its antigen is not known. The sample belongs to a study of identical twins. The CDR3 has 15 amino acids. Germline values: CDR1 LGHNA, CDR2 YNFKEQ. V gave up 2 bases and J gave up 3 bases; unmatched junction bases: 5. Regarding the study as a whole: Partly confounded zero-insertion analyses could result from invariant MAIT and iNKT cells.

TCRdb reprocessed the 5' RACE reads with MiXCR, giving one entry per CDR3 protein. The sample yields roughly 200,000 distinct CDR3 sequences, around 6.8% seen once. This sample was also put to use in a study of yellow fever vaccine responses in identical twins.

The J gene is TRBJ2-7, the V gene TRBV4-2, with 9 bases matching TRBD1. The receptor was derived from a woman under 30 in good health. Sequenced sample: memory (CD45RO+) T cells sorted from blood. This CDR3 reads CASSQYQTGGYEQYF. The CDR3 bases are TGTGCCAGCAGCCAATATCAGACAGGGGGCTACGAGCAGTACTTC.